Shown below are 23 T cell receptor beta chains from a single sample sequenced in a study of cytomegalovirus exposure and HLA in healthy donors. Generated by immunoSEQ multiplex PCR, the TCRdb table keeps only in-frame clones and is missing some. The data contain around 80,000 clones, around 95% of them singletons. Sequenced material: PBMCs. Every receptor here comes from a woman between 18 and 29 years old in good health and CMV-seronegative.

CDR3 in amino acids: CASSLWGLPAYF. In DNA form, the CDR3 reads TGTGCCAGCAGTTTATGGGGACTACCGGCGTACTTC. The chain couples TRBV28 to TRBJ2-7, with 7 bases identical to TRBD2. There are 12 residues in the CDR3. The germline CDR1 and CDR2 sequences are MDHEN and SYDVKM. V lost 0 bases to trimming and J lost 12 bases; unmatched junction nucleotides: 5.

The chain combines TRBV5-1 with TRBJ2-1, with 11 bases lining up with TRBD2. The CDR3 runs 17 residues. Trimming cost V 0 bases and J 6 bases; bases outside gene matches: 8. CDR1 and CDR2 (germline): SGHRS, YFSETQ. CDR3 in amino acids: CASSLGLAGPRGNEQFF. DNA of the CDR3: TGCGCCAGCAGCTTGGGACTAGCGGGACCGCGGGGCAATGAGCAGTTCTTC. The full variable domain, rest sourced from reference TRBV5-1 and TRBJ2-1, is KAGVTQTPRYLIKTRGQQVTLSCSPISGHRSVSWYQQTPGQGLQFLFEYFSETQRNKGNFPGRFSGRQFSNSRSEMNVSTLELGDSALYLCASSLGLAGPRGNEQFFGPGTRLTVL.

The V call is TRBV29-1, the J call TRBJ2-2, with TRBD1 matching 9 bases. Trimming cost V 6 bases and J 5 bases; bases outside gene matches: 13. CDR1 and CDR2 from the germline V gene are SQVTM and ANQGSEA. The CDR3 covers 16 residues. Here the CDR3 reads CSVEDRGWVWTGELFF. DNA for the CDR3: TGCAGCGTGGAGGACAGGGGATGGGTTTGGACCGGGGAGCTGTTTTTT.

V usage is TRBV18 and J usage is TRBJ2-1; TRBD2 aligns across 10 bases. The CDR3 length is 18 residues. CDR1 is KGHSH and CDR2 is LQKENI in the germline V gene. J was trimmed by 0 bases and V by 0 bases; bases with no gene match: 5. CDR3 in amino acids: CASSPPGVAGGSYNEQFF. CDR3 DNA: TGTGCCAGCTCACCACCGGGAGTAGCGGGAGGCTCCTACAATGAGCAGTTCTTC.

The V call is TRBV25-1, the J call TRBJ1-6; TRBD1 matches 7 bases. Losses at the gene ends were 4 bases for V and 6 bases for J; bases not matched to a gene: 6. Per germline, CDR1 MGHDK and CDR2 SYGVNS. The CDR3 has 15 amino acids. This CDR3 is CASSGDRISNSPLHF. As DNA, the CDR3 is TGTGCCAGCAGTGGGGACAGAATCAGTAATTCACCCCTCCACTTT.

The rearrangement links TRBV5-1 to TRBJ1-4, with D hard to call. From germline, CDR1 is SGHRS and CDR2 YFSETQ. The CDR3 covers 15 residues. Trimming shortened V by 0 bases and J by 8 bases, and 14 bases separated the two germline ends. The CDR3 DNA reads TGCGCCAGCAGCTTGGGGCGGGTTAGGAGCGAAAAACTGTTTTTT. This sequence encodes CASSLGRVRSEKLFF.

CDR3 in DNA: TGTGCCAGCTTAGGGGGGAACACTGAAGCTTTCTTT. It yields the protein CASLGGNTEAFF. This chain uses TRBV18 with TRBJ1-1; weak D call: TRBD1 (6 bases). Germline CDR1 KGHSH, CDR2 LQKENI. The length of the CDR3 is 12 residues. V was clipped by 7 bases and J by 1 base, with 7 bases between them. The variable domain in full, completed from reference TRBV18 and TRBJ1-1, reads NAGVMQNPRHLVRRRGQEARLRCSPMKGHSHVYWYRQLPEEGLKFMVYLQKENIIDESGMPKERFSAEFPKEGPSILRIQQVVRGDSAAYFCASLGGNTEAFFGQGTRLTVV.

The chain couples TRBV10-1 to TRBJ2-1; 7 nucleotides align to TRBD2. Germline assignment: CDR1 WNHNN and CDR2 SYGVQD (reference sequence). This CDR3 is 14 amino acids long. Trimming took 11 bases from V and 0 from J; bases not matched to a gene: 7. The CDR3 here is CASWGGSSYNEQFF. The CDR3 DNA follows: TGCGCCTCCTGGGGGGGGAGCTCCTACAATGAGCAGTTCTTC.

On this clone itself: Other DNA sequences from this sample encode an identical CDR3 as well. The J gene is TRBJ2-7, the V gene TRBV5-4; perhaps TRBD2 as D (5 bases). The CDR3 totals 11 residues. V lost 0 bases to trimming and J lost 7 bases, with 5 bases between them. Germline V lookup: CDR1 SGHNT, CDR2 YYREEE (reference sequence). The chain's CDR3 is CASSLGLEQYF. CDR3 bases: TGTGCCAGCAGCTTGGGACTAGAGCAGTACTTC.

The chain carries TRBV9 and TRBJ2-7; 11 nucleotides match TRBD2. There are 18 residues in the CDR3. Germline-derived CDR1 and CDR2 are SGDLS and YYNGEE. With 2 bases clipped from V and 3 bases from J, the junction kept 13 bases outside the gene matches. The CDR3 nucleotides are TGTGCCAGCAGCGTTGGCCTAGCGGGAGGTGGGAGGTTCTACGAGCAGTACTTC. Protein product: CASSVGLAGGGRFYEQYF. Full variable domain (rest looked up from reference TRBV9 and TRBJ2-7): DSGVTQTPKHLITATGQRVTLRCSPRSGDLSVYWYQQSLDQGLQFLIQYYNGEERAKGNILERFSAQQFPDLHSELNLSSLELGDSALYFCASSVGLAGGGRFYEQYFGPGTRLTVT.

The chain combines TRBV7-2 with TRBJ2-6; D might be TRBD1 (6 bases). Per germline, CDR1 SGHTA and CDR2 FQGNSA. The CDR3 covers 15 residues. V was cut by 7 bases and J by 4 bases, with 14 bases left in between. The chain's CDR3 is CASNPGVLGANVLTF. CDR3 nucleotide sequence: TGTGCCAGCAACCCAGGGGTGTTGGGGGCCAACGTCCTGACTTTC.

The J gene is TRBJ2-2, the V gene TRBV10-3; possible D gene TRBD2, 5 bases. Germline loops: CDR1 ENHRY, CDR2 SYGVKD. CDR3 length: 15 residues. Between the trimmed V and J ends, which lost 3 bases and 0 bases, there was a span of 8 bases. The CDR3 loop is CAISDAGTNTGELFF. The CDR3 coding sequence is TGTGCCATCAGTGACGCCGGGACGAACACCGGGGAGCTGTTTTTT.

The V and J genes are TRBV18 and TRBJ2-1; a possible D gene is TRBD2 (6 bases). The CDR3 spans 14 residues. CDR1 is KGHSH and CDR2 is LQKENI in the germline V gene. In DNA form, the CDR3 reads TGTGGTAGCGGTCGGTATGGCTCCTACAATGAGCAGTTCTTC. This sequence encodes CGSGRYGSYNEQFF.

The chain couples TRBV9 to TRBJ1-2, with 8 positions matching TRBD1. The germline V gene encodes CDR1 SGDLS and CDR2 YYNGEE. CDR3 length: 16 residues. The ends lost 4 bases at V and 4 bases at J; junction bases unmatched: 12. This chain's CDR3 is CASSPGVAGGSYGYTF. The CDR3 nucleotides are TGTGCCAGCAGCCCAGGGGTGGCAGGGGGCAGCTATGGCTACACCTTC.

The genes are TRBV9 and TRBJ2-5; 8 bases align to TRBD2. The CDR3 loop spans 13 amino acids. Per germline, CDR1 SGDLS and CDR2 YYNGEE. Trimming removed 4 bases from V and 9 bases from J; junction bases left unmatched: 8. The CDR3 loop is CASSPERGRAQYF. The CDR3 coding sequence is TGTGCCAGCAGCCCAGAGCGGGGGAGGGCCCAGTACTTC.

V gene TRBV9 combines with J gene TRBJ2-6, with TRBD2 matching 7 bases. Losses at the gene ends were 6 bases for V and 1 base for J; bases not matched to a gene: 19. Germline V CDR1 and CDR2: SGDLS, YYNGEE. CDR3 size: 20 residues. CDR3 DNA sequence: TGTGCCAGCACCCCCGGGGGAGGGGCCTACCCCCCGTCTGGGGCCAACGTCCTGACTTTC. Its translation is CASTPGGGAYPPSGANVLTF.

V usage is TRBV19 and J usage is TRBJ1-2, with D uncertain. Trimming left V 7 bases short and J 8 bases short, with 17 bases between. CDR1 is LNHDA, CDR2 SQIVND, per germline (reference sequence). CDR3 length: 13 residues. CDR3 sequence (DNA): TGTGCCAGTATAAGGGCCCCCGAGGGCGGCTACACCTTC. Translation gives CASIRAPEGGYTF.

The chain couples TRBV6-1 to TRBJ2-7, with D possibly TRBD1 on 6 matching bases. Germline CDR1 and CDR2: MNHNS and SASEGT. The CDR3 sequence is 13 residues long. V shed 6 bases and J shed 2 bases, with 11 bases lying between them. The CDR3 protein is CASRDQGTYEQYF. CDR3 nucleotides: TGTGCCAGCAGGGACCAGGGGACCTACGAGCAGTACTTC.

This chain uses TRBV15 with TRBJ1-2; a possible D gene is TRBD1 (5 bases). Germline V gene lookup returns CDR1 LNHNV and CDR2 YYDKDF (reference sequence). This CDR3 contains 15 residues. V shed 0 bases and J shed 4 bases, with 12 bases lying between them. CDR3 nucleotides: TGTGCCACCAGCAGAGATCCGACAGCCACCTATGGCTACACCTTC. Its translation is CATSRDPTATYGYTF.

This sequence joins TRBV11-3 and TRBJ2-3, with 13 bases fitting TRBD2. CDR1 and CDR2 from the germline V gene are SGHNT and YENEEA. Trimming at V came to 5 bases and at J to 3 bases, leaving 5 bases not matched to a gene. The CDR3 sequence is 16 residues long. The CDR3 protein is CASSPGLAGVTDTQYF. DNA for the CDR3: TGTGCCAGCAGCCCCGGACTAGCGGGAGTGACAGATACGCAGTATTTT.

This rearrangement joins TRBV27 to TRBJ1-1, with TRBD1 identical over 7 bases. The CDR3 consists of 13 residues. Germline assignment: CDR1 MNHEY and CDR2 SMNVEV (reference sequence). V was clipped by 5 bases and J by 7 bases; unmatched bases: 7. CDR3: CASSTLTGFEAFF. DNA for the CDR3: TGTGCCAGCAGTACGTTGACAGGGTTTGAAGCTTTCTTT.

The chain carries TRBV27 and TRBJ2-3; D is possibly TRBD2 (6 bases). Germline loops: CDR1 MNHEY, CDR2 SMNVEV (reference sequence). The CDR3 length is 16 residues. V was trimmed by 5 bases and J by 0 bases, leaving 15 bases between them. CDR3 sequence (DNA): TGTGCCAGCAGTCCTGGCGGGACGGTAAGCACAGATACGCAGTATTTT. Translating it yields CASSPGGTVSTDTQYF.

V is TRBV10-2 and J is TRBJ2-7; a weak D match, TRBD1 (5 bases). Germline CDR1 and CDR2: WSHSY and SAAADI. The CDR3 consists of 13 residues. Trimming pared 8 bases from V and 5 bases from J, leaving 16 bases between. CDR3 loop: CASVMPGLNEQYF. In nucleotides, the CDR3 is TGCGCCAGCGTGATGCCAGGGCTTAACGAGCAGTACTTC.